These 28 T cell receptor beta chains originate from one sample sequenced in a study of shared clonotypes between healthy human individuals (dated by TCRdb to the early 2020s). Library construction relied on the immunoSEQ multiplex PCR assay. Drawn from immuneACCESS, this table holds only the in-frame rearrangements with V and J called that TCRdb kept. Clones are partly lost; checked studies trace under half to an unresolved V gene and leave the rest unexplained. Present in this sample are some 650,000 clones, around 97% of which were seen just once. The ten most abundant clones make up 0.057% of the sample. The sample taken for sequencing was naive CD4+ T cells sorted from blood. Sample cell subset or site, as interpreted from the label and publication: CD45RA+ positively selected. The receptors come from a woman in her 30s in good health.

The chain uses TRBV30 and TRBJ2-7; D ambiguous. The CDR3 runs 12 residues. CDR1 GTSNPN and CDR2 SVGIG come from the germline V gene (reference sequence). The V end was cut by 2 bases, the J end by 3 bases, with 8 bases between. The DNA of the CDR3 is TGTGCCTGGAGTCTCACGGGCTACGAGCAGTACTTC. Translation: CAWSLTGYEQYF.

The chain recombines TRBV27 with TRBJ1-1, with no clear D. V was trimmed by 8 bases and J by 0 bases, leaving 7 bases between them. In germline, CDR1 is MNHEY, CDR2 SMNVEV (reference sequence). The CDR3 contains 12 residues. CDR3 protein: CASGYMNTEAFF. In DNA, the CDR3 is TGTGCCAGCGGGTACATGAACACTGAAGCTTTCTTT.

V and J are TRBV9 and TRBJ2-5, with D possibly being TRBD1 or TRBD2 (5 bases each). Trimming pared 0 bases from V and 3 bases from J, leaving 18 bases between. CDR3 length: 17 amino acids. Germline values: CDR1 SGDLS, CDR2 YYNGEE. In nucleotides, the CDR3 is TGTGCCAGCAGCGTAGGGCCGGAGATGAGGGACGAAGAGACCCAGTACTTC. It specifies CASSVGPEMRDEETQYF.

The V and J genes are TRBV7-6 and TRBJ1-3; D is perhaps TRBD1 (6 bases). This CDR3 has 17 amino acids. Trimming left V 2 bases short and J 1 base short, with 15 bases between. CDR1 is SGHVS, CDR2 FNYEAQ, per germline. The CDR3 region has the DNA TGTGCCAGCAGCTTACTGGCAGGGGAAGAATCTGGAAACACCATATATTTT. This encodes CASSLLAGEESGNTIYF.

The table lists this clone with a count of one. This rearrangement joins TRBV4-1 to TRBJ2-3; tentatively, D is TRBD1 or TRBD2 (6 bases each). V was cut by 4 bases and J by 2 bases, with 13 bases left in between. The CDR3 runs to 15 residues. Per the germline V gene, CDR1 is MGHRA and CDR2 is YSYEKL. The CDR3: CASSPGGTYTDTQYF. The CDR3 DNA reads TGCGCCAGCAGCCCGGGCGGGACATACACAGATACGCAGTATTTT.

V and J are TRBV6-1 and TRBJ1-1; weak D call: TRBD1 (5 bases). Germline CDR1 and CDR2: MNHNS and SASEGT. There are 15 residues in the CDR3. Deletions cut 1 base from V and 5 bases from J, with 14 bases between. The CDR3 DNA sequence: TGTGCCAGCAGTGAAGGTAGGGGAATTACGACTGAAGCTTTCTTT. Its protein is CASSEGRGITTEAFF.

This clone appeared once. Written as DNA, the CDR3 is TGCGCCAGCCTGCGGGCCGGGGAGACCCAGTACTTC. As protein: CASLRAGETQYF. The chain couples TRBV5-1 to TRBJ2-5; tentatively, D is TRBD2 (5 bases). CDR1 and CDR2 (germline): SGHRS, YFSETQ. Deletions cut 7 bases from V and 5 bases from J, with 12 bases between. The length of the CDR3 is 12 residues.

CDR3 sequence (DNA): TGTGCCAGTAGTTTCGGGACAGGGGGCTACGAGCAGTACTTC. It encodes CASSFGTGGYEQYF. V gene TRBV19 combines with J gene TRBJ2-7, with TRBD1 matching 11 bases. Trimming cost V 5 bases and J 3 bases; bases outside gene matches: 3. The germline V gene has CDR1 LNHDA and CDR2 SQIVND (reference sequence). This CDR3 has 14 amino acids.

V gene TRBV5-5 combines with J gene TRBJ2-1; TRBD2 aligns across 8 bases. In germline, CDR1 is SGHKS, CDR2 YYEKEE (reference sequence). This CDR3 spans 14 amino acids. J lost 5 bases, V lost 4 bases, and 5 bases had no gene match. The CDR3 here is CASSQGLGHNEQFF. CDR3 bases: TGTGCCAGCAGCCAGGGACTAGGACACAATGAGCAGTTCTTC.

The DNA of the CDR3 is TGTGCCAGCAGCCAAGGTTTAAGGACTAGCGGGAGGCCCTTGACCTACGAGCAGTACTTC. Translating it yields CASSQGLRTSGRPLTYEQYF. The chain links TRBV4-2 to TRBJ2-7; 14 nucleotides agree with TRBD2. CDR1 and CDR2 (germline): LGHNA, YNFKEQ. CDR3 size: 20 residues. With V trimmed by 1 base and J by 2 bases, 13 bases remained unmatched.

This clone showed up just once. The chain has TRBV7-2 and TRBJ2-7, with 8 bases identical to TRBD1. The CDR3 contains 12 residues. Germline V gives CDR1 SGHTA, CDR2 FQGNSA. V was clipped by 7 bases and J by 13 bases; unmatched bases: 12. The DNA for the CDR3 is TGTGCCAGCACTAGACAGGGGCCGCCCTCCTACTTC. It is translated as CASTRQGPPSYF.

The chain employs TRBV19 and TRBJ1-5, with 7 bases that match TRBD1. The J segment lost 6 bases and the V segment lost 7 bases, leaving 12 bases of the junction unmatched. Per germline, CDR1 LNHDA and CDR2 SQIVND (reference sequence). The CDR3 contains 15 residues. CDR3: CASTRGPQGPQPQHF. CDR3 nucleotide sequence: TGTGCCAGTACTAGAGGGCCACAGGGGCCTCAGCCCCAGCATTTT.

Only a few counts were recorded for this clone. The chain joins TRBV2 to TRBJ1-2, with a weak D call TRBD1 (6 bases). The V end was cut by 7 bases, the J end by 4 bases, with 16 bases between. The CDR3 is made up of 14 amino acids. Germline V gives CDR1 SNHLY, CDR2 FYNNEI. As DNA, the CDR3 is TGTGCCAGCACCTACTCCGGACAGATCTATGGCTACACCTTC. It specifies CASTYSGQIYGYTF. The full variable domain, completed using reference TRBV2 and TRBJ1-2, is EPEVTQTPSHQVTQMGQEVILRCVPISNHLYFYWYRQILGQKVEFLVSFYNNEISEKSEIFDDQFSVERPDGSNFTLKIRSTKLEDSAMYFCASTYSGQIYGYTFGSGTRLTVV.

The chain links TRBV7-9 to TRBJ2-1, with D tentatively TRBD2 (5 bases). The V gene's germline CDR1 is SEHNR and CDR2 FQNEAQ (reference sequence). The V gene lost 6 bases and the J gene lost 4 bases, with 25 bases spanning the gap. This CDR3 is 18 amino acids long. As DNA, the CDR3 is TGTGCCAGCAGAAGGACCACTCGCGGGTACTTAGGATACAATGAGCAGTTCTTC. Encoded protein: CASRRTTRGYLGYNEQFF.

This clone has a handful of counts. This chain uses TRBV6-5 with TRBJ1-1; D is undetermined. This CDR3 region has 13 residues. The V and J ends lost 7 bases and 4 bases respectively, with 13 bases between them. CDR1 is MNHEY, CDR2 SVGAGI, per germline. The DNA for the CDR3 is TGTGCCAGCACCAAAGTGGGGAGCACTGAAGCTTTCTTT. Amino acids: CASTKVGSTEAFF.

CDR3 bases: TGTGCCAGCAGCTTATCTGGTTCGCAAGCCAAAAACATTCAGTACTTC. It is translated as CASSLSGSQAKNIQYF. The rearrangement joins TRBV7-9 to TRBJ2-4; D unresolved. CDR1 and CDR2 (germline): SEHNR, FQNEAQ (reference sequence). The CDR3 spans 16 residues. The V end was cut by 2 bases, the J end by 0 bases, with 11 bases between.

This sequence joins TRBV6-5 and TRBJ2-1, with TRBD2 matching 11 bases. J lost 6 bases, V lost 2 bases, and 3 bases had no gene match. Germline CDR1 reads MNHEY; CDR2 reads SVGAGI. CDR3 length: 15 residues. CDR3 loop: CASSYTGLAGNEQFF. The CDR3 nucleotides are TGTGCCAGCAGTTACACCGGACTAGCGGGCAATGAGCAGTTCTTC.

The chain joins TRBV19 to TRBJ1-1; perhaps TRBD1 as D (5 bases). The CDR3 has 13 amino acids. CDR1 is LNHDA and CDR2 is SQIVND in the germline V gene (reference sequence). Trimming cost V 4 bases and J 6 bases, with 12 bases left between them. CDR3 in DNA: TGTGCCAGTAGTACCACAGGATCCCCTGAAGCTTTCTTT. This codes for CASSTTGSPEAFF.

V is TRBV7-3 and J is TRBJ2-1; 9 positions match TRBD2. The CDR3 totals 15 residues. V trimming: 5 bases; J trimming: 4 bases; junction bases outside the gene matches: 6. CDR1 SGHTA and CDR2 FQGTGA come from the germline V gene. This CDR3 is CASSRLAEVYNEQFF. The CDR3 DNA reads as TGTGCCAGCAGCCGACTAGCGGAGGTTTACAATGAGCAGTTCTTC.

The V gene is TRBV15, the J gene TRBJ2-4; D not resolved. This CDR3 has 15 amino acids. The germline CDR1 and CDR2 sequences are LNHNV and YYDKDF (reference sequence). V dropped 0 bases and J dropped 0 bases, with 6 bases sitting between them. Written as DNA, the CDR3 is TGTGCCACCAGCAGAGATACCTCAGCCAAAAACATTCAGTACTTC. It translates to CATSRDTSAKNIQYF.

With respect to this clone: Other DNA variants within this sample encode the same CDR3. The chain carries TRBV5-4 and TRBJ2-3; possible D gene TRBD2, 5 bases. This CDR3 has 14 residues. Looked up from germline, CDR1 is SGHNT and CDR2 is YYREEE (reference sequence). V lost 4 bases and J 3 bases, leaving 12 bases between the germline ends. CDR3 loop: CASSLAGGTDTQYF. CDR3 nucleotide sequence: TGTGCCAGCAGCCTGGCGGGCGGGACAGATACGCAGTATTTT.

This chain joins TRBV5-1 and TRBJ2-7; weak D call: TRBD2 (6 bases). The CDR3 loop spans 14 amino acids. The V and J ends lost 0 bases and 5 bases respectively, with 12 bases between them. Germline V gene data show CDR1 as SGHRS and CDR2 as YFSETQ. CDR3 bases: TGCGCCAGCAGCTTGGCGGGAGTCCCCCACGAGCAGTACTTC. Amino acid sequence: CASSLAGVPHEQYF.

V gene TRBV5-1 combines with J gene TRBJ1-1; TRBD1 is a possible D gene (5 bases). Trimming stripped 1 base from V and 1 base from J, with 11 bases between. The CDR3 extends over 15 amino acids. Germline loops: CDR1 SGHRS, CDR2 YFSETQ. CDR3 region: CASSLSPGTNTEAFF. In DNA form, the CDR3 reads TGCGCCAGCAGCTTGTCCCCAGGGACGAACACTGAAGCTTTCTTT.

The V call is TRBV9, the J call TRBJ1-1; D might be TRBD1 (5 bases). The V gene's germline CDR1 is SGDLS and CDR2 YYNGEE. The CDR3 length is 16 residues. Trimming took off 0 bases at V and 3 bases at J, with 15 bases between the two ends. The CDR3 loop is CASSVVLGGGDTEAFF. The CDR3 bases are TGTGCCAGCAGCGTAGTGCTTGGGGGTGGGGACACTGAAGCTTTCTTT.

The chain has TRBV4-1 and TRBJ2-5, with 11 bases that match TRBD2. The germline CDR1 and CDR2 sequences are MGHRA and YSYEKL. V was clipped by 0 bases and J by 0 bases; unmatched bases: 6. The CDR3 is 18 residues long. CDR3 residues: CASSQDLTSGRNQETQYF. The CDR3 DNA sequence: TGCGCCAGCAGCCAAGATCTTACTAGCGGGAGAAACCAAGAGACCCAGTACTTC.

V usage is TRBV2 and J usage is TRBJ2-7; D not resolved. The germline V gene encodes CDR1 SNHLY and CDR2 FYNNEI. The CDR3 spans 16 residues. Trimming took off 8 bases at V and 3 bases at J, with 23 bases between the two ends. The DNA for the CDR3 is TGTGCCAGCCTCCCTGCGTTACTGCTTAGCCGCTACGAGCAGTACTTC. This encodes CASLPALLLSRYEQYF.

The chain recombines TRBV10-1 with TRBJ2-7, with D perhaps TRBD2 (5 bases). V was cut by 6 bases and J by 3 bases, with 12 bases left in between. Germline V gives CDR1 WNHNN, CDR2 SYGVQD (reference sequence). This CDR3 contains 13 residues. In nucleotides, the CDR3 is TGCGCCAGCAGCCCGACGGGATTCTACGAGCAGTACTTC. Encoded protein: CASSPTGFYEQYF.

The rearrangement joins TRBV9 to TRBJ2-3; 9 positions match TRBD2. The germline gives CDR1 SGDLS, CDR2 YYNGEE. Trimming took 2 bases from V and 5 from J; bases not matched to a gene: 9. This CDR3 is 16 amino acids long. Written as DNA, the CDR3 is TGTGCCAGCAGCGTGGGATTGCGGGAGGGCCAAGATACGCAGTATTTT. Protein sequence: CASSVGLREGQDTQYF.